This T cell receptor (beta chain) was sequenced during a study of identical twins. The CDR3 length is 14 residues. Germline CDR1 is SNHLY and CDR2 is FYNNEI. V lost 6 bases and J lost 5; bases outside the gene matches: 7. TCRdb ran MiXCR on the 5' RACE reads and lists one entry per CDR3 protein. The table records 500,000 to 550,000 distinct CDR3 sequences, under 25% of them present only once. This same sample was also part of a study on T cells expressing NK-cell markers. That work states: Out of eight donors sequenced, seven tested HCMV-seropositive and the remaining one seronegative.

This receptor was identified in a woman aged 18-35 years in good health. The sequenced material came from CD4+ T cells sorted from blood. The chain is built from TRBV2 and TRBJ2-5, with 9 bases fitting TRBD1. The CDR3, as DNA: TGTGCCAGCAGGGTAGGGACAGGGTTCGAGACCCAGTACTTC. It codes for CASRVGTGFETQYF.